What follows are 8 T cell receptor beta chains derived from one specimen sequenced in a study of blood T cell repertoires in COVID-19. Generated by immunoSEQ multiplex PCR, the TCRdb table keeps only in-frame clones and is missing some. The sample has about 250,000 clones; 83% are singletons. Sample: PBMCs or T cells enriched from blood (not recorded which). These receptors came from a woman between 40 and 50 years old who had been exposed to COVID-19.

CDR3 nucleotides: TGTGCCAGCAGTTACGGACAGGGTAATCAGCCCCAGCATTTT. This codes for CASSYGQGNQPQHF. This chain connects TRBV28 to TRBJ1-5, with 8 bases lining up with TRBD1. Germline V gene lookup returns CDR1 MDHEN and CDR2 SYDVKM. J gave up 4 bases and V 4 bases, and 3 bases lay outside the gene matches. CDR3 length: 14 residues.

Only a few counts were recorded for this clone. The J gene is TRBJ2-3, the V gene TRBV19; TRBD2 might be the D (6 bases). Germline-derived CDR1 and CDR2 are LNHDA and SQIVND (reference sequence). There are 16 residues in the CDR3. Trimming cost V 3 bases and J 2 bases, with 15 bases left between them. CDR3 nucleotides: TGTGCCAGTAGTATTAGTGGGACTGACTACACAGATACGCAGTATTTT. It yields the protein CASSISGTDYTDTQYF.

The V and J genes are TRBV28 and TRBJ1-5, with D maybe TRBD1 (6 bases). CDR3 length equals 14 residues. V dropped 9 bases and J dropped 8 bases, with 20 bases sitting between them. Germline CDR1 reads MDHEN; CDR2 reads SYDVKM. The CDR3 region is CASINHQGIEPQHF. The CDR3 DNA reads as TGTGCCAGTATAAACCATCAGGGGATAGAGCCCCAGCATTTT.

The chain uses TRBV7-2 and TRBJ2-3, with 11 positions matching TRBD2. The germline CDR1 and CDR2 sequences are SGHTA and FQGNSA. V dropped 5 bases and J dropped 2; count of bases not matched to a gene: 6. The CDR3 loop spans 16 amino acids. For the CDR3, the DNA is TGTGCCAGCAGCCCCTCTAGCGGGGGGCTCACAGATACGCAGTATTTT. Its translation is CASSPSSGGLTDTQYF.

The genes are TRBV7-2 and TRBJ2-2, with 11 positions matching TRBD2. The V segment lost 2 bases and the J segment 4 bases; nucleotides outside the gene matches: 12. The CDR3 runs to 19 residues. Germline V lookup: CDR1 SGHTA, CDR2 FQGNSA. CDR3 bases: TGTGCCAGCAGCTTATTGGCTAGCGGGGGGAGAATTGGCACCGGGGAGCTGTTTTTT. This sequence encodes CASSLLASGGRIGTGELFF.

The rearrangement links TRBV19 to TRBJ2-6; possibly TRBD1 for D (5 bases). Trimming stripped 6 bases from V and 0 bases from J, with 12 bases between. The germline CDR1 and CDR2 sequences are LNHDA and SQIVND (reference sequence). The CDR3 runs 16 residues. The CDR3 sequence: CASRPGGASGANVLTF. CDR3 DNA sequence: TGTGCCAGTAGACCCGGTGGGGCCTCTGGGGCCAACGTCCTGACTTTC.

This clone was detected a few times. The V and J genes are TRBV19 and TRBJ1-2, with a weak D call TRBD1 (5 bases). The CDR3 is 13 residues long. Deletions cut 3 bases from V and 5 bases from J, with 10 bases between. Germline V gene lookup returns CDR1 LNHDA and CDR2 SQIVND (reference sequence). This CDR3 is CASSISGGYGYTF. CDR3 DNA: TGTGCCAGTAGTATCAGCGGGGGGTATGGCTACACCTTC.

The rearrangement joins TRBV4-3 to TRBJ1-1; the D is unclear. The CDR3 spans 17 residues. From germline, CDR1 is LGHNA and CDR2 YSLEER. Trimming shortened V by 1 base and J by 1 base, and 16 bases separated the two germline ends. CDR3 DNA sequence: TGCGCCAGCAGCCAAGGGAATGACAAAGATACGAACACTGAAGCTTTCTTT. Translated: CASSQGNDKDTNTEAFF.